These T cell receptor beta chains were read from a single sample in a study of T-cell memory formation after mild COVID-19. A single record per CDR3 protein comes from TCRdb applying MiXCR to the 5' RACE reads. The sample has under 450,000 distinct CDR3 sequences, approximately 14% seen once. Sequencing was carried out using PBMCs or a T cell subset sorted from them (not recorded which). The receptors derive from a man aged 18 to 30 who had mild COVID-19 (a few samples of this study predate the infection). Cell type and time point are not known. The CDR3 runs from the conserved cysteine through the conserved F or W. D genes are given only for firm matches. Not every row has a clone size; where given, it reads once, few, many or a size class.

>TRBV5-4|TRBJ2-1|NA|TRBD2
TGTGCCAGTACTAGCGGGGGTCCTAGCTCCTACAATGAGCAGTTCTTC
CASTSGGPSSYNEQFF
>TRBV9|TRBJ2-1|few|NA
TGTGCCAGCAGCGTCCCGGGTTCGGCGGGTGAGCAGTTCTTC
CASSVPGSAGEQFF
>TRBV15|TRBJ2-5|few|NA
TGTGCCACCAGCAGAGATCGACAGACGTACCAAGAGACCCAGTACTTC
CATSRDRQTYQETQYF
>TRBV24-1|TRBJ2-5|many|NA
TGTGCCACCAGTGATGGTCCTACGGAGACCCAGTACTTC
CATSDGPTETQYF
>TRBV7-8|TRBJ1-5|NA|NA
TGTGCCAGCAGCTTATCCCCTGGGGGGGCCCAGCATTTT
CASSLSPGGAQHF
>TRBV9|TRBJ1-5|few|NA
TGTGCCAGCAGCGTAGGAACGGACCAGCCCCAGCATTTT
CASSVGTDQPQHF
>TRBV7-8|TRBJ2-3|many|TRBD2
TGTGCCAGCAGCTTAGCTGCCGGGGGGGCTGGGGAAGATACGCAGTATTTT
CASSLAAGGAGEDTQYF
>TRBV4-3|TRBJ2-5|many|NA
TGCGCCAGCAGCCAACGAGGGGAGGAGACCCAGTACTTC
CASSQRGEETQYF
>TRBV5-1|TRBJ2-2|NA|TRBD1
TGCGCCAGCAGCCCAGCAAGGGACAGGGCCTTCAGGGAGCTGTTTTTT
CASSPARDRAFRELFF
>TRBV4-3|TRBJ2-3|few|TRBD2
TGCGCCAGCAGCCCAACGCCGACTAGCGGGGGGCGTAGCACAGATACGCAGTATTTT
CASSPTPTSGGRSTDTQYF
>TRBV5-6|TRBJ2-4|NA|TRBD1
TGTGCCAGCAGGAGGGGGACAGGCCCTAGGGGCTTT
CASRRGTGPRGF
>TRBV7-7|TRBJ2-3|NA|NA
TGTGCTAGCAGCTTAGTCGGGGGGCACACAGATACGCAGTATTTT
CASSLVGGHTDTQYF
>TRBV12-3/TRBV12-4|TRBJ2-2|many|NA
TGTGCCAGCAAGCCGGGACCCCCGAACACCGGGGAGCTGTTTTTT
CASKPGPPNTGELFF
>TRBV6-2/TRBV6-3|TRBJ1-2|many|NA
TGTGCCAGCAGTTCCTTCCCAAGGTTAGCGGAGGCTAACTATGGCTACACCTTC
CASSSFPRLAEANYGYTF
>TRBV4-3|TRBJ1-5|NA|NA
TGCGCCAGCAGCCCCGGGATTGGAGGGCCGTATAGCAATCAGCCCCAGCATTTT
CASSPGIGGPYSNQPQHF
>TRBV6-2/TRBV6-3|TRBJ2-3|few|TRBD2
TGTGCCACGCAACTAGCGGGGGACTCTACAGATACGCAGTATTTT
CATQLAGDSTDTQYF
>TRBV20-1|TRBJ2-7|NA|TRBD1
TGCAGTGCTGCATCGGACAGGGACGAGCAGTACTTC
CSAASDRDEQYF
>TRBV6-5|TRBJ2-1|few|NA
TGTGCCAGCAGTCCGCTCAGGGCCAACCTGGGAGGTGAGCAGTTCTTC
CASSPLRANLGGEQFF
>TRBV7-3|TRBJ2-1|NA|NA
TGTGCCAGCAGCTTAACGGTCGACCCCTACAATGAGCAGTTCTTC
CASSLTVDPYNEQFF
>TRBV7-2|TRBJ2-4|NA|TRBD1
TGTGCCAGCGCTCGACAGGGGGCTCCAGGCATTCAGTACTTC
CASARQGAPGIQYF
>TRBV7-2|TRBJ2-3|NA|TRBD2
TGTGCCAGCAGCCCTTATAGCGGGGGTGGAACAGATACGCAGTATTTT
CASSPYSGGGTDTQYF
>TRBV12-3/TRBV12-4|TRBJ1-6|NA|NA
TGTGCCAGCAGTTTACAAGACGGGAGGCATTCACCCCTCCACTTT
CASSLQDGRHSPLHF
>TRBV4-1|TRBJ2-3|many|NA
TGCGCCAGCAGCCAAGAAAGCTTCCCTAGCACAGATACGCAGTATTTT
CASSQESFPSTDTQYF
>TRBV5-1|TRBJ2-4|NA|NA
TGCGCCAGCAGCGGCCCCGGGGGTGCCCAAAACATTCAGTACTTC
CASSGPGGAQNIQYF
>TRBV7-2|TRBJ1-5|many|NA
TGTGCCAGCACCCCCCCGGGGGGCGGCAATCAGCCCCAGCATTTT
CASTPPGGGNQPQHF
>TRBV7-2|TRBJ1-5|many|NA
TGTGCCAGCAGCTCAGAGGGACATCTCAATCAGCCCCAGCATTTT
CASSSEGHLNQPQHF
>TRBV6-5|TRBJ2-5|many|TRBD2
TGTGCCAGCAGTGCCCTAGGACGGGGGGGCCAAGAGACCCAGTACTTC
CASSALGRGGQETQYF
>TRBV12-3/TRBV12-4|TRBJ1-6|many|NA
TGTGCCAGCAGCCGGAGCGGTTCACCCCTCCACTTT
CASSRSGSPLHF
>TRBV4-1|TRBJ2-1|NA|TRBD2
TGCGCCAGCAGCCAAGATCGCGGGGGACCTGTGAAGAAGTTCTTC
CASSQDRGGPVKKFF
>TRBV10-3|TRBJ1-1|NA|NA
TGTGCCACCTCGCGGCAGATGAACACTGAAGCTTTCTTT
CATSRQMNTEAFF
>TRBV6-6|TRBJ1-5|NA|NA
TGTGCCAGCAGACTTCTCCAAGGGGAAGGAAATCAGCCCCAGCATTTT
CASRLLQGEGNQPQHF
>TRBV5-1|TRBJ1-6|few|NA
TGCGCCAGCAGCTTGGAGGCAGCCCCCAATTCACCCCTCCACTTT
CASSLEAAPNSPLHF
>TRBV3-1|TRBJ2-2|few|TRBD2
TGTGCCAGCAGCCAAGAGGGACTAGCGGGGGGACCGAACACCGGGGAGCTGTTTTTT
CASSQEGLAGGPNTGELFF
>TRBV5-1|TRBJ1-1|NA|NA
TGCGCCAGCAGCTCCTTTAACAGGGCGGGCACTGAAGCTTTCTTT
CASSSFNRAGTEAFF
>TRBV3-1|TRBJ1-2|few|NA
TGTGCCAGCAGTCCCATACTCACAGGGTCCCATGGCTACACCTTC
CASSPILTGSHGYTF
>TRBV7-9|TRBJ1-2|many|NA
TGTGCCAGCAGCCCGACAGGTTCGAACTATGGCTACACCTTC
CASSPTGSNYGYTF
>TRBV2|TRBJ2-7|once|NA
TGTGCCAGCACTTTGGGGGCGGGAGCCCTCGAGCAGTACTTC
CASTLGAGALEQYF
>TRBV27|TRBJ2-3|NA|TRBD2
TGTGCCAGCAGGTTGGGGGGGGTTAGCACAGATACGCAGTATTTT
CASRLGGVSTDTQYF
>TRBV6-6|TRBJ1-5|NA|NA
TGTGCCAGCAGTTACTCGATGGAGACTGCACATGTGTGGGGGGAGGATCAGCCCCAGCATTTT
CASSYSMETAHVWGEDQPQHF
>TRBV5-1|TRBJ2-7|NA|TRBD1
TGCGCCAGCAGCTTGGGGGGACAGGGTCACGACGAGCAGTACTTC
CASSLGGQGHDEQYF
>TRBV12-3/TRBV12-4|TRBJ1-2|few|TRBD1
TGTGCCAGCAGGAAACCGGGACAGGGACCTATTAACTATGGCTACACCTTC
CASRKPGQGPINYGYTF
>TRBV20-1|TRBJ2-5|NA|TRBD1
TGCAGTGCTAGAGTGGGGACAGGGCGAGTGGGAGAGACCCAGTACTTC
CSARVGTGRVGETQYF
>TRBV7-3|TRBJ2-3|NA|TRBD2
TGTGCCAGCAGCGCCTCGAGCGGGGGGATCACAGATACGCAGTATTTT
CASSASSGGITDTQYF
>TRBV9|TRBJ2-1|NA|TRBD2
TGTGCCAGCAGCTTAGGACTAGGGTTGGCTTCCTACAATGAGCAGTTCTTC
CASSLGLGLASYNEQFF
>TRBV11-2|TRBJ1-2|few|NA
TGTGCCAGCAGCTTATTTGGATGGTCAGCCGGACGAAACTATGGCTACACCTTC
CASSLFGWSAGRNYGYTF
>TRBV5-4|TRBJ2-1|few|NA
TGTGCCAGCAGCACATACTCGTATTTCAATGAGCAGTTCTTC
CASSTYSYFNEQFF
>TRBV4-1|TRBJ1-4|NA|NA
TGCGCCAGCAGCCAAGATGGGTTAGGGGAGGGAGAAAAACTGTTTTTT
CASSQDGLGEGEKLFF
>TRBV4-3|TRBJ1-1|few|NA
TGCGCCAGCAGCCAAGGTTTAGGTCATGCCGCGGCTTTCTTT
CASSQGLGHAAAFF
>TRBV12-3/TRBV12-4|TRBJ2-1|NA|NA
TGTGCCAGCAGGACATTTTCCTACAATGAGCAGTTCTTC
CASRTFSYNEQFF
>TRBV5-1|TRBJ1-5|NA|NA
TGCGCCAGCAGCTTGGACCCGCTTGGGGGCAGCAATCAGCCCCAGCATTTT
CASSLDPLGGSNQPQHF
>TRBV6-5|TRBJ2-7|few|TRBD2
TGTGCCAGCAGTTACTCCCTAGCGGGGGGGAACTCCTACGAGCAGTACTTC
CASSYSLAGGNSYEQYF
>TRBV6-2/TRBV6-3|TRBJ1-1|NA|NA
TGTGCCACCATCCGGACAGCCGGGGCTGAAGCTTTCTTT
CATIRTAGAEAFF
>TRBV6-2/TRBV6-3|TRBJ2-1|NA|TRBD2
TGTGCCAGCAGTAAAGCGGGGGGCCTTACCCTCTTC
CASSKAGGLTLF
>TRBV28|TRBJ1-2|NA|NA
TGTGCCAGCAGTTTAGGTAGCTATGGCTACACCTTC
CASSLGSYGYTF
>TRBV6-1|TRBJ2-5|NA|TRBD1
TGTGCCAGCAAATCAGGGGGCTGGGAGACCCAGTACTTC
CASKSGGWETQYF
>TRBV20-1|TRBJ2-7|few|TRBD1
TGCAGTGCTAGGGGGACAGGGTTGCAGCAGTACTTC
CSARGTGLQQYF
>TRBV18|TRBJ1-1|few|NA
TGTGCCAGCTCACCAGCGCAGGGGCACGCTTTCTTT
CASSPAQGHAFF
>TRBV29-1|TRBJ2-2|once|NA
TGCAGCGCGACAGCTCTCTATGGAGACACCGGGGAGCTGTTTTTT
CSATALYGDTGELFF
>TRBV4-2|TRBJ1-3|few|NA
TGTGCCAGCAGCCAAGAGCTACAGGTTGATACCATATATTTT
CASSQELQVDTIYF